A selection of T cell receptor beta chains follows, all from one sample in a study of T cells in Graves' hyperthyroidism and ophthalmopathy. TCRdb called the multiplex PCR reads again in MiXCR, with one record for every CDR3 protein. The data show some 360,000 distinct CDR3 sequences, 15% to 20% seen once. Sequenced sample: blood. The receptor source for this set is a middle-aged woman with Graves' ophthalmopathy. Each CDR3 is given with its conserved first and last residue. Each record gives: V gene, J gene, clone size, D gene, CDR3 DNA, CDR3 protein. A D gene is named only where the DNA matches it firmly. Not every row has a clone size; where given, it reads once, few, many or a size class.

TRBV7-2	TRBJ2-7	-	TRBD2	TGTGCCAGCAGCTTAGAAGAAGCGGGGGGCTACGAGCAGTCCTTC	CASSLEEAGGYEQSF
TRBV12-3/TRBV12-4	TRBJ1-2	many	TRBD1	TGTGCCAGCATACTCGGGACAGGGGCTAGAGGCTACACCTTC	CASILGTGARGYTF
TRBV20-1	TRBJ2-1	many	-	TGCAGTCCTGGGAGCTCCTACAATGAGCAGTTCTTC	CSPGSSYNEQFF
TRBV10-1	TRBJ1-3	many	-	TGCGCCAGCAGTGAGTCGATCATCGACGGCCCTCACTCTGGAAACACCATATATTTT	CASSESIIDGPHSGNTIYF
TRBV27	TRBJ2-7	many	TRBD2	TGTGCCAGCAGTCCCGGGACTAGCGGGAGAGAGCAGTACTTC	CASSPGTSGREQYF
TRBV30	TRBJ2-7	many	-	TGTGCCTGGAAGGAGGGAAGGTACGAGCAGTACTTC	CAWKEGRYEQYF
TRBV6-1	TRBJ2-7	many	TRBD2	TGTGCCAGCACCCCCCGTGCCGCGGGAGCCTCCTACGAGCAGTACTTC	CASTPRAAGASYEQYF
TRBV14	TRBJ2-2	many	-	TGTGCCAGCAGCCTAAGGACCGGGAGCCTTAAGTTCGCGAACACCGGGGAGCTGTTTTTT	CASSLRTGSLKFANTGELFF
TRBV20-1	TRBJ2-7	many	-	TGCAGTGCTTATAGGTCGGACCAGGGGCTACACTCCTACGAGCAGTACTTC	CSAYRSDQGLHSYEQYF
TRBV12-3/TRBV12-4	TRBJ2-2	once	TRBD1	TGTGCCAGCAGTTTAGACCGGGACAGGGGGCCCTTGAACACCGGGGAGCTGTTTTTT	CASSLDRDRGPLNTGELFF
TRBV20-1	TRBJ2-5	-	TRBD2	TGCAGTGCTCCTCACCCGACTAGCGGGAGAGGGATAGAGACCCAGTACTTC	CSAPHPTSGRGIETQYF
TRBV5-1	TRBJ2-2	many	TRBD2	TGCGCCAGCAGCCAGCGGACTAGCGGGAGGAGTACCGGGGAGCTGTTTTTT	CASSQRTSGRSTGELFF
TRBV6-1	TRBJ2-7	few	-	TGTGCCACCCTAGATCCACTGACATACGAGCAGTACTTC	CATLDPLTYEQYF
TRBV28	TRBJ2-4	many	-	TGTGCCAGCAGTTTGGTGGTGGATAACATTCAGTACTTC	CASSLVVDNIQYF
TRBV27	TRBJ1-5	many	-	TGTGCCAGCAGAATGGGGGGGTCTCTGGGGCCCCAGCATTTT	CASRMGGSLGPQHF
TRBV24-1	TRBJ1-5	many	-	TGTGCCACGGCGCATCGGCCTGATCAGCCCCAGCATTTT	CATAHRPDQPQHF
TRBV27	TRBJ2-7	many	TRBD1	TGTGCCAGCAGTTTCTACCGGGACAGGGGCCACGAGCAGTACTTC	CASSFYRDRGHEQYF
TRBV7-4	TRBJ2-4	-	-	TGTGCCAGGCTAATAGCCAAAAACATTCAGTACTTC	CARLIAKNIQYF
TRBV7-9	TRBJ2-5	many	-	TGTGCCAGCAGCGACCGTTACCAAGAGACCCAGTACTTC	CASSDRYQETQYF
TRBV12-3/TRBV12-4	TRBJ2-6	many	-	TGTGCCAGCAGCTCCGGGTTAGCTGGGGCCAACGTCCTGACTTTC	CASSSGLAGANVLTF
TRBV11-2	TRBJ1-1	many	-	TGTGCCAGCAGCTTAGGGGGCGGTTGGACTGAAGCTTTCTTT	CASSLGGGWTEAFF
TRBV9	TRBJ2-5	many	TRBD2	TGTGCCAGCAGCGCCGTAGGACTAGCGGGGCTCCAGTACTTC	CASSAVGLAGLQYF
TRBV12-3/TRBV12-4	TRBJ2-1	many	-	TGTGCCAGCAGTCAAAAGCTTGAGCAGTTCTTC	CASSQKLEQFF
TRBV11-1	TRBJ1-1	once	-	TGTGCCAGCAGCTTATCGACCCTCCCGAACACTGAAGCTTTCTTT	CASSLSTLPNTEAFF
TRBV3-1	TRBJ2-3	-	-	TGTGCCAGCAGCCAAGATAACCTCCCGCGGGCAGCGCAGTATTTT	CASSQDNLPRAAQYF
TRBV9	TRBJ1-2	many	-	TGTGCCAGCAGCAAGGACGAGATTAACTATGGCTACACCTTC	CASSKDEINYGYTF
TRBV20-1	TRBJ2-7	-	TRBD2	TGCAGTGCGCCGGGACTATCCTACGAGCAGTACTTC	CSAPGLSYEQYF
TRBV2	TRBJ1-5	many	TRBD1	TGTGCCAGCATTGGGACAGGTCCCAATCAGCCCCAGCATTTT	CASIGTGPNQPQHF
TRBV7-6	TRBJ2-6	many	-	TGTGCCAGCAGCGATGCAGGCTCTGGGGCCAACGTCCTGACTTTC	CASSDAGSGANVLTF
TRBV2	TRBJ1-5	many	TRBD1	TGTGCCAGCGGCCGGGACAGGACTTATAGCAATCAGCCCCAGCATTTT	CASGRDRTYSNQPQHF